A selection of T cell receptor beta chains follows, all from one sample in a study of metastatic and nonmetastatic thyroid tumors. TCRdb re-analyzed the PCR reads using MiXCR. The sample lists 64,000 or so clones, around 15% seen once, with around 9% in the top ten. The sample consisted of blood. The receptor source for this set is a male donor with papillary thyroid cancer or a benign thyroid nodule (not recorded which). Some clones in this sample may be carry-over from other donors' samples. CDR3s include the opening cysteine and the closing phenylalanine or tryptophan. A D gene is named only where the DNA matches it firmly. A row's size may be missing; if present it is once, few, many or a size class.

TRBJ1-1,TRBV7-2,many,TRBD1,CASSPGTVNTEAFF,TGTGCCAGCAGCCCCGGGACAGTGAACACTGAAGCTTTCTTT
TRBJ1-1,TRBV28,many,TRBD1,CASSPGTGWISDTEAFF,TGTGCCAGCAGCCCCGGGACAGGGTGGATAAGCGACACTGAAGCTTTCTTT
TRBJ2-1,TRBV9,many,NA,CASSVGTQKFF,TGTGCCAGCAGCGTAGGGACCCAGAAGTTCTTC
TRBJ2-3,TRBV11-2,many,TRBD1,CASSLRTGSDTQYF,TGTGCCAGCAGCTTACGGACAGGGTCAGATACGCAGTATTTT
TRBJ2-1,TRBV11-2,many,NA,CASSLAGAYNEQFF,TGTGCCAGCAGCTTGGCTGGGGCTTACAATGAGCAGTTCTTC
TRBJ1-1,TRBV19,medium-sized,NA,CASAWGLDTEAFF,TGTGCCAGTGCCTGGGGCCTCGACACTGAAGCTTTCTTT
TRBJ1-1,TRBV12-3/TRBV12-4,many,NA,CASGSWPMNTEAFF,TGTGCCAGCGGGAGTTGGCCTATGAACACTGAAGCTTTCTTT
TRBJ2-1,TRBV15,few,TRBD2,CATIRVGSGIYEQFF,TGTGCCACCATCAGAGTCGGGAGCGGGATTTATGAGCAGTTCTTC
TRBJ2-4,TRBV28,many,TRBD1,CASSPRQGSVAKNIQYF,TGTGCCAGCAGTCCGCGACAGGGGTCTGTAGCCAAAAACATTCAGTACTTC
TRBJ2-7,TRBV5-1,many,NA,CASSLFLPDNYPYEQYF,TGCGCCAGCAGCTTGTTTCTGCCAGACAACTACCCCTACGAGCAGTACTTC
TRBJ2-5,TRBV24-1,few,TRBD2,CATSDASSGLETQYF,TGTGCCACCAGTGATGCGTCTAGCGGACTAGAGACCCAGTACTTC
TRBJ1-1,TRBV7-9,many,NA,CASSLATEAFF,TGTGCCAGCAGCTTAGCCACTGAAGCTTTCTTT
TRBJ1-1,TRBV6-2/TRBV6-3,many,NA,CASSTRQRMNTEAFF,TGTGCCAGCAGCACCAGACAGCGCATGAACACTGAAGCTTTCTTT
TRBJ1-5,TRBV15,many,NA,CATSREFPWGSNQPQHF,TGTGCCACCAGCAGAGAATTCCCATGGGGTAGCAATCAGCCCCAGCATTTT
TRBJ2-4,TRBV5-8,NA,TRBD1,CASSFEQGLAKNIQYF,TGTGCCAGCAGCTTCGAACAGGGGCTAGCCAAAAACATTCAGTACTTC
TRBJ2-5,TRBV19,many,NA,CATADSVETQYF,TGTGCCACCGCGGACAGCGTTGAGACCCAGTACTTC
TRBJ1-5,TRBV12-3/TRBV12-4,many,NA,CASSLGTAQPQHF,TGTGCCAGCAGTTTGGGCACAGCACAGCCCCAGCATTTT
TRBJ1-2,TRBV6-1,many,NA,CASTGYTNRGYGYTF,TGTGCCAGCACAGGATATACTAATCGGGGCTATGGCTACACCTTC
TRBJ1-6,TRBV6-5,many,NA,CASSYSPENSPLHF,TGTGCCAGCAGTTACTCCCCAGAGAATTCACCCCTCCACTTT
TRBJ2-3,TRBV29-1,many,TRBD1,CSAGQHTQYF,TGCAGCGCGGGACAGCATACGCAGTATTTT
TRBJ2-3,TRBV6-1,many,NA,CASRGVGTATDTQYF,TGTGCCAGCAGGGGAGTCGGGACGGCCACAGATACGCAGTATTTT
TRBJ2-6,TRBV19,few,NA,CASQWYSGANFLTF,TGTGCCAGTCAGTGGTACTCTGGGGCCAACTTCCTGACTTTC
TRBJ1-1,TRBV2,many,TRBD1,CASTSSGGNTEAFF,TGTGCCAGCACCTCCTCAGGGGGCAACACTGAAGCTTTCTTT